This record concerns one T cell receptor (beta chain) sequence. Its antigen is not known. This entry belongs to a study of T cell repertoires in cytomegalovirus infection. The CDR3 spans 16 residues. The germline V and J ends were trimmed by 0 bases and 7 bases, with 19 bases remaining between them. The study, taken as a whole, reports: Pooled public TCR beta family frequency picked out CMV carriers with the relevant HLA.

MiXCR was run by TCRdb on the reads, yielding one entry per CDR3 protein. The sample yields 300,000 to 450,000 distinct CDR3 sequences, about a sixth seen once. This receptor was obtained from a human donor in good health (CMV status not recorded). Some clones in this sample may be carry-over from other donors' samples. This chain links TRBV12-3 or TRBV12-4 with TRBJ2-7; no clear D gene. Sequencing was carried out using PBMCs. For the CDR3, the DNA is TGTGCCAGCAGTTTAGCGCTGACTCAAGGTAGGAAGGAGCAGTACTTC. Amino acids: CASSLALTQGRKEQYF.